Below are 11 T cell receptor beta chains sequenced from a single sample in a study of shared clonotypes between healthy human individuals. TCRdb's copy holds only in-frame clones and misses some; the assay was immunoSEQ multiplex PCR. The data contain over 400,000 clones, 65% to 85% of them singletons. The sample was PBMCs. These receptors originate from a woman in her 40s in good health. Some clones in this sample may be carry-over from other donors' samples.

This chain connects TRBV7-3 to TRBJ2-3; 9 bases are a match to TRBD2. Germline V gene lookup returns CDR1 SGHTA and CDR2 FQGTGA. The V segment lost 1 base and the J segment 2 bases; nucleotides outside the gene matches: 7. The CDR3 extends over 17 amino acids. The CDR3 loop reads CASSLSGAGGPTDTQYF. DNA for the CDR3: TGTGCCAGCAGCTTAAGCGGAGCGGGGGGCCCCACAGATACGCAGTATTTT.

As regards this clone: At the DNA level, this CDR3 is encoded by other sequences in the same sample as well. DNA of the CDR3: TGTGCCAGCAGCCTAGACAGGGACGAGCAGTACTTC. Protein product: CASSLDRDEQYF. The genes are TRBV7-9 and TRBJ2-7, with 7 positions matching TRBD1. The CDR3 is 12 residues long. From germline, CDR1 is SEHNR and CDR2 FQNEAQ (reference sequence). V lost 5 bases and J lost 5; bases outside the gene matches: 3.

This clone was counted once. The rearrangement uses TRBV18 and TRBJ2-5; perhaps TRBD1 as D (5 bases). CDR1 is KGHSH, CDR2 LQKENI, per germline. This CDR3 has 14 residues. V was trimmed by 4 bases and J by 0 bases, leaving 9 bases between them. The CDR3 region has the DNA TGTGCCAGCTCACTCGACAGAAACCAAGAGACCCAGTACTTC. Its protein product is CASSLDRNQETQYF.

This chain joins TRBV9 and TRBJ2-5; TRBD2 might be the D (7 bases). V was pared by 7 bases and J by 5 bases, with 18 bases between. This CDR3 is built from 14 residues. Germline values: CDR1 SGDLS, CDR2 YYNGEE. As DNA, the CDR3 is TGTGCCAGCGCCTGGGGGCTAGCGGTGGAGACCCAGTACTTC. Residues: CASAWGLAVETQYF.

There are many counts of this clone. This chain uses TRBV19 with TRBJ2-1; 7 bases are a match to TRBD1. The germline V gene has CDR1 LNHDA and CDR2 SQIVND (reference sequence). J was trimmed by 9 bases and V by 10 bases; bases with no gene match: 15. The CDR3 loop spans 14 amino acids. CDR3 DNA: TGTGCCATTTCGGGGCTAGTAGGGGGCAGTGAGCAGTTCTTC. Encoded protein: CAISGLVGGSEQFF.

The V and J genes are TRBV28 and TRBJ2-6; D gene ambiguous. Germline V gene sequence: CDR1 MDHEN, CDR2 SYDVKM. CDR3 length: 16 amino acids. V was cut by 4 bases and J by 4 bases, with 14 bases left in between. For the CDR3, the DNA is TGTGCCAGCAGTTCGCCCACTTTGGGGGGGGCCAACGTCCTGACTTTC. Translating gives CASSSPTLGGANVLTF.

The chain couples TRBV5-1 to TRBJ1-2; a weak D match, TRBD1 (6 bases). Germline lookup yields CDR1 SGHRS and CDR2 YFSETQ. The CDR3 extends over 14 amino acids. The V end lost 4 bases, the J end lost 1 base, and 11 bases lay between the germline ends. As DNA, the CDR3 is TGCGCCAGCAGCGCCGGACAGCTTAACTATGGCTACACCTTC. Protein sequence: CASSAGQLNYGYTF.

The V and J genes are TRBV30 and TRBJ2-2; D unclear. Trimming shortened V by 8 bases and J by 1 base, and 8 bases separated the two germline ends. Per germline, CDR1 GTSNPN and CDR2 SVGIG (reference sequence). The CDR3 length is 12 residues. This CDR3 is CAKDVNTGELFF. CDR3 in DNA: TGTGCCAAAGACGTGAACACCGGGGAGCTGTTTTTT. The full variable domain, with the rest looked up from reference TRBV30 and TRBJ2-2, is SQTIHQWPATLVQPVGSPLSLECTVEGTSNPNLYWYRQAAGRGLQLLFYSVGIGQISSEVPQNLSASRPQDRQFILSSKKLLLSDSGFYLCAKDVNTGELFFGEGSRLTVL.

The gene calls are TRBV27 and TRBJ1-2; the D gene is possibly TRBD1 (6 bases). In germline, CDR1 is MNHEY, CDR2 SMNVEV (reference sequence). Trimming cost V 0 bases and J 7 bases, with 12 bases left between them. The CDR3 length is 14 residues. CDR3 in amino acids: CASSLSQGGSGYTF. The DNA of the CDR3 is TGTGCCAGCAGTTTATCACAGGGCGGGTCTGGCTACACCTTC.

The rearrangement joins TRBV7-3 to TRBJ1-5; 8 bases are shared with TRBD1. CDR1 and CDR2 from the germline V gene are SGHTA and FQGTGA. V dropped 1 base and J dropped 4; count of bases not matched to a gene: 3. The CDR3 totals 15 residues. The CDR3 bases are TGTGCCAGCAGCTTAAATGGACAGGGAAATCAGCCCCAGCATTTT. Its translation: CASSLNGQGNQPQHF.

The sample holds a few counts of this clone. The J gene is TRBJ2-7, the V gene TRBV15; 8 bases line up with TRBD1. Looked up from germline, CDR1 is LNHNV and CDR2 is YYDKDF (reference sequence). This CDR3 is built from 14 residues. The trim removed 3 bases at V and 5 bases at J, leaving 6 bases unmatched. Here the CDR3 reads CATSSQDRVNEQYF. The CDR3 nucleotides are TGTGCCACCAGCAGCCAGGACAGGGTGAACGAGCAGTACTTC.